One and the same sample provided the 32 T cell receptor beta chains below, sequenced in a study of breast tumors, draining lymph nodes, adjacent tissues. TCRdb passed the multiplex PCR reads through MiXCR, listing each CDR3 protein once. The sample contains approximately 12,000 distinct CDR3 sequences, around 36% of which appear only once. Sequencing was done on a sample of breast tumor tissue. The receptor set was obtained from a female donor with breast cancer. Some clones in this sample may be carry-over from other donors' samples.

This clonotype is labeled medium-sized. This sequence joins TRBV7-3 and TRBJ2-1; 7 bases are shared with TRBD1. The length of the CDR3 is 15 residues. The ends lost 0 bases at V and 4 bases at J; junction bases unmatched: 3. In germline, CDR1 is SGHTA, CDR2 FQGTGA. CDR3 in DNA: TGTGCCAGCAGCTTAACAGGGGGCATTTACAATGAGCAGTTCTTC. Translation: CASSLTGGIYNEQFF.

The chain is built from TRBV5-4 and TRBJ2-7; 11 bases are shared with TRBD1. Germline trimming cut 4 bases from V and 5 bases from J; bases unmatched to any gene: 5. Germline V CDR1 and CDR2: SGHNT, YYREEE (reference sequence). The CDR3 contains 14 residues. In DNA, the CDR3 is TGTGCCAGCAGCCTACCGGACAGGGGGCACGAGCAGTACTTC. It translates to CASSLPDRGHEQYF.

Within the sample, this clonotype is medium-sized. CDR3 loop: CSATRQGPGDEQYF. The CDR3 DNA follows: TGCAGTGCTACCCGACAGGGGCCGGGGGACGAGCAGTACTTC. The rearrangement links TRBV20-1 to TRBJ2-7; 8 nucleotides line up with TRBD1. The CDR3 loop spans 14 amino acids. With V trimmed by 4 bases and J by 5 bases, 10 bases remained unmatched. Germline-derived CDR1 and CDR2 are DFQATT and SNEGSKA (reference sequence).

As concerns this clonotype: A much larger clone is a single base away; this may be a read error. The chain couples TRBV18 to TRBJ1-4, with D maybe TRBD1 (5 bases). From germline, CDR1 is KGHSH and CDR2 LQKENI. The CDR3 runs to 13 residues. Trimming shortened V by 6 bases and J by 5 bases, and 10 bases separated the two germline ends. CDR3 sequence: CASSPDTNEKLFF. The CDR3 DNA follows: TGTGCCAGCTCGCCGGACACAAATGAAAAACTGTTTTTT.

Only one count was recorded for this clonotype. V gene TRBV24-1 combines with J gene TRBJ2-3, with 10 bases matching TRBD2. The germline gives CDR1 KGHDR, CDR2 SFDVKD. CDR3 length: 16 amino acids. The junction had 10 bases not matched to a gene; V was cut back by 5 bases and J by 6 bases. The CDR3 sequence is CATSAPVAGGRDTQYF. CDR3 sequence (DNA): TGTGCCACCAGTGCCCCGGTAGCGGGGGGCCGGGATACGCAGTATTTT.

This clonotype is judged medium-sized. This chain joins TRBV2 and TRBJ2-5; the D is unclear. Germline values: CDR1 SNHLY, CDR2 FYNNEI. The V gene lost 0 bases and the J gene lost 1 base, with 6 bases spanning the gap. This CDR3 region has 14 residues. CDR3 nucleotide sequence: TGTGCCAGCAGTGAAGCGGCTATCCAAGAGACCCAGTACTTC. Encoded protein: CASSEAAIQETQYF.

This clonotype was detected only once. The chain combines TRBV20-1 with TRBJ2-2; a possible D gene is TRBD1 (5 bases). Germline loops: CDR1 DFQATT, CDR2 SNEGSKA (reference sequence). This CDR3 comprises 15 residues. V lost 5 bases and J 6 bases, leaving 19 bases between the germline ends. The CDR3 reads CSAPLGPGKAGELFF. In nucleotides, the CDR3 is TGCAGTGCTCCTCTCGGGCCAGGGAAGGCCGGGGAGCTGTTTTTT.

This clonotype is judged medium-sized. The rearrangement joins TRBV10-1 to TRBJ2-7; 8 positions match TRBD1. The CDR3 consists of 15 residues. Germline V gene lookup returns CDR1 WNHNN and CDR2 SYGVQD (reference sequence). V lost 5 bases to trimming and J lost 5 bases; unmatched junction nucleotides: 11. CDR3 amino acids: CASSPGQGRRNEQYF. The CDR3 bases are TGCGCCAGCAGTCCTGGACAGGGCCGAAGGAACGAGCAGTACTTC.

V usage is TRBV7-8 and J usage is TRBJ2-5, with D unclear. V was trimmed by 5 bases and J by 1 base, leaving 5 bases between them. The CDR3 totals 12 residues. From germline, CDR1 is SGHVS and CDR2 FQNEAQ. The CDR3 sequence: CASSPAQETQYF. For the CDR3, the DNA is TGTGCCAGCAGCCCGGCCCAAGAGACCCAGTACTTC.

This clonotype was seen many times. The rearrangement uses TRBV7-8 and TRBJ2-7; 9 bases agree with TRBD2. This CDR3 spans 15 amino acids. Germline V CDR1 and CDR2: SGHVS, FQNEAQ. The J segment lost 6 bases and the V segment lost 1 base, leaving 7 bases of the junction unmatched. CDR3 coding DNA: TGTGCCAGCAGCTTAGGCCCCGGACTAGCGAGCGAGCAGTACTTC. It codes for CASSLGPGLASEQYF.

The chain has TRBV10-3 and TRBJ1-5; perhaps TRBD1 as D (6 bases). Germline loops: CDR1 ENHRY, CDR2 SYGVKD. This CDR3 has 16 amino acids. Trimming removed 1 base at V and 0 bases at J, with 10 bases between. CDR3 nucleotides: TGTGCCATCAGTGAGTACATGACAGGTAGCAATCAGCCCCAGCATTTT. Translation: CAISEYMTGSNQPQHF.

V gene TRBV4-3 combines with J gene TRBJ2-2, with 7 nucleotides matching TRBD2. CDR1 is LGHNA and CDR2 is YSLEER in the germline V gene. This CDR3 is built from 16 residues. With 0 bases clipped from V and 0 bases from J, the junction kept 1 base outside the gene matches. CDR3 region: CASSQDAGANTGELFF. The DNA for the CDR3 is TGCGCCAGCAGCCAAGATGCGGGAGCGAACACCGGGGAGCTGTTTTTT.

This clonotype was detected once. CDR3 bases: TGTGCCAGCAGCGTAGGGGGGGAGGCTAGCGCCACCTACAATGAGCAGTTCTTC. Translated: CASSVGGEASATYNEQFF. J is TRBJ2-1 and V is TRBV9, with a tentative D call TRBD2 (6 bases). Trimming stripped 0 bases from V and 2 bases from J, with 18 bases between. Germline CDR1 and CDR2: SGDLS and YYNGEE. CDR3 length: 18 amino acids.

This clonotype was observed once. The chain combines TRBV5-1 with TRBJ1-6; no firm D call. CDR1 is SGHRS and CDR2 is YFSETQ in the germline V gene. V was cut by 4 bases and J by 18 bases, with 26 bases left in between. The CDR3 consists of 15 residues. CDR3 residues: CASSVGSPLDLTPHF. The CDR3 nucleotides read TGCGCCAGCAGCGTGGGCAGCCCCCTAGATTTAACCCCCCACTTT.

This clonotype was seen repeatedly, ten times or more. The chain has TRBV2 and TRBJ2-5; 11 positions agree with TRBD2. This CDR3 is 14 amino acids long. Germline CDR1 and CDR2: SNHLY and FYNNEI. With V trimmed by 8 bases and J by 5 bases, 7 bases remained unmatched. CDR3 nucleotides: TGTGCCAGCGCTAGCGGGGGGAGTTGGGAGACCCAGTACTTC. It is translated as CASASGGSWETQYF.

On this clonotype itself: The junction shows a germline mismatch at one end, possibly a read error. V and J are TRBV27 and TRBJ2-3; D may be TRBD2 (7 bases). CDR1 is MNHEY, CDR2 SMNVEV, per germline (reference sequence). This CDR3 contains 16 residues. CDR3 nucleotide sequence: TGCGCCAGCAGTTTACGGGGGGCGCATCGCACAGATACGCAGTATTTT. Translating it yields CASSLRGAHRTDTQYF.

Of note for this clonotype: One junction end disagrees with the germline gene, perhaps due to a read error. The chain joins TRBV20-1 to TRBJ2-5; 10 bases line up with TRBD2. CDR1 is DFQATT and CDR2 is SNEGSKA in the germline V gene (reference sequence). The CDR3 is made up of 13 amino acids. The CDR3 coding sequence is TGCAGTGCTAGCAGGCTAGCGGGAGAGGCCCAGTACTTC. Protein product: CSASRLAGEAQYF.

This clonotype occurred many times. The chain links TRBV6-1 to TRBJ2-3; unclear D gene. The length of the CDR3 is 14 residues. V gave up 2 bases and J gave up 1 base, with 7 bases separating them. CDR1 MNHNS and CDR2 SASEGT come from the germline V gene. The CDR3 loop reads CASSEFPGTDTQYF. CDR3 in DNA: TGTGCCAGCAGTGAATTCCCGGGCACAGATACGCAGTATTTT.

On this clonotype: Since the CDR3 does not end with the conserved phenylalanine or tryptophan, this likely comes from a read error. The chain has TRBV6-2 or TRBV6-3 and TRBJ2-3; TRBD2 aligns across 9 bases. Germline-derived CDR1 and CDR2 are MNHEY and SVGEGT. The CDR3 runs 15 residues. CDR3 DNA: TGTGCTAGCAGCCTCAGCGGGGGGCTCACAGATACGCAGTATTCT. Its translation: CASSLSGGLTDTQYS.

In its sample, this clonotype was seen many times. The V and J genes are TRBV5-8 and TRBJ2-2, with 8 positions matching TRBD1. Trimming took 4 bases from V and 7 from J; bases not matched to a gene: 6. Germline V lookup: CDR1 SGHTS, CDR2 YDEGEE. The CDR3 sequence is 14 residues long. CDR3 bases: TGTGCCAGCAGCCTACGACAGGGGCGCGGGGAGCTGTTTTTT. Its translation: CASSLRQGRGELFF.

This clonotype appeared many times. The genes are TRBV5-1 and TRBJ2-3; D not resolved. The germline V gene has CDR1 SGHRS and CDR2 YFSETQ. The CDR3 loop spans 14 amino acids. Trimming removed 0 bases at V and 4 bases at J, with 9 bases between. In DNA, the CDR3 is TGCGCCAGCAGCTTGGAAGAGGCCCCAGATACGCAGTATTTT. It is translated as CASSLEEAPDTQYF.

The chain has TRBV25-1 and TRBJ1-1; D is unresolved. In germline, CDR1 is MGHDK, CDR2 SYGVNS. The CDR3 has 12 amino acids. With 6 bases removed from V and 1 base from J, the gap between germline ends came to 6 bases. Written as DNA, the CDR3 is TGTGCCAGCAGCCTAACGAACACTGAAGCTTTCTTT. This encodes CASSLTNTEAFF.

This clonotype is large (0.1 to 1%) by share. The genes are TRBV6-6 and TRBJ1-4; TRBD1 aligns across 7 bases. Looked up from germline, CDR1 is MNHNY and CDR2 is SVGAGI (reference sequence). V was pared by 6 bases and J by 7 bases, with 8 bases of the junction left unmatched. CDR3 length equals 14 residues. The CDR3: CASSPDRKGEKLFF. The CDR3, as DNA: TGTGCCAGCAGCCCGGACAGGAAGGGTGAAAAACTGTTTTTT.

The CDR3 DNA sequence: TGCAGCGTTACTAGCGGGAGCGGTGGGGAGACCCAGTACTTC. Residues: CSVTSGSGGETQYF. This chain links TRBV29-1 with TRBJ2-5; 11 bases fit TRBD2. Germline loops: CDR1 SQVTM, CDR2 ANQGSEA. The CDR3 is 14 residues long. J gave up 5 bases and V 5 bases, and 7 bases lay outside the gene matches. The full variable domain, rest sourced from reference TRBV29-1 and TRBJ2-5, is SAVISQKPSRDICQRGTSLTIQCQVDSQVTMMFWYRQQPGQSLTLIATANQGSEATYESGFVIDKFPISRPNLTFSTLTVSNMSPEDSSIYLCSVTSGSGGETQYFGPGTRLLVL.

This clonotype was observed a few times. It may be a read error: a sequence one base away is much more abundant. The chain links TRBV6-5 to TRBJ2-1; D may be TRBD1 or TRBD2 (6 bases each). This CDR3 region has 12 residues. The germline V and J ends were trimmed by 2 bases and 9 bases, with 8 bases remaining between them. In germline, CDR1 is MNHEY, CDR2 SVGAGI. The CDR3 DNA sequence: TGTGCCAGCAGTTACAGGGGGGTTGAGCAGTTCTTC. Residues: CASSYRGVEQFF.

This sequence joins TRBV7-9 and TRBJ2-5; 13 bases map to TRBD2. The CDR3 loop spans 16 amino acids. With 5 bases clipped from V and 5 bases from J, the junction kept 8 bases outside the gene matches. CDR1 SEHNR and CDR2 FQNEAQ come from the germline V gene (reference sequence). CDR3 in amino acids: CASSPSGTSGVETQYF. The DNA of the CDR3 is TGTGCCAGCAGCCCCTCCGGGACTAGCGGGGTGGAGACCCAGTACTTC.

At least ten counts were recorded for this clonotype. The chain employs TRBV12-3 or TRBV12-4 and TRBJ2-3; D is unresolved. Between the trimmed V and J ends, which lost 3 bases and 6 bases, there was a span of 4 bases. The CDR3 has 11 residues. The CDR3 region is CASSFSDTQYF. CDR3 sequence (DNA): TGTGCCAGCAGTTTCTCCGATACGCAGTATTTT.

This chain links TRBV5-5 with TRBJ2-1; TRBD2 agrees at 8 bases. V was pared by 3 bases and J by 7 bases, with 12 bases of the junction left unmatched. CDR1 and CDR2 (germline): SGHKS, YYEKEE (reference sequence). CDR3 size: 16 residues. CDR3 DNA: TGTGCCAGCAGCTCGCGTTTGGCGGGAGGTTTGAATGAGCAGTTCTTC. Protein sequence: CASSSRLAGGLNEQFF.

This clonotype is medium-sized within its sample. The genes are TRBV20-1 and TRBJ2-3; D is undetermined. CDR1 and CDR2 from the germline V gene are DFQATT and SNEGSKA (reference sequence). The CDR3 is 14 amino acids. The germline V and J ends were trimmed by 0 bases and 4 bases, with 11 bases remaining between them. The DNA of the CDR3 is TGCAGTGCTAGAGAGGCGAGTAGGCCAGATACGCAGTATTTT. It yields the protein CSAREASRPDTQYF.

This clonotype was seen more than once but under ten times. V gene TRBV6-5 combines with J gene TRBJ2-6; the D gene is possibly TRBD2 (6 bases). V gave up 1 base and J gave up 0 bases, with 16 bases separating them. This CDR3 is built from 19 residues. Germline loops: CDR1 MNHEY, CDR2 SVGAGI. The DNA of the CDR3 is TGTGCCAGCAGTTACTATCCTCCGGGACTGAGCTCTGGGGCCAACGTCCTGACTTTC. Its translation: CASSYYPPGLSSGANVLTF.

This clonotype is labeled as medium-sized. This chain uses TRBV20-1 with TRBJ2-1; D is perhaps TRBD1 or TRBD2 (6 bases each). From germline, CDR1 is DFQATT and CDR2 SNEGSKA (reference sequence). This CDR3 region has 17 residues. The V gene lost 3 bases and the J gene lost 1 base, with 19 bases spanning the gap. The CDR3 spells CSARTSLGGRSYNEQFF. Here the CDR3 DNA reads TGCAGTGCTAGGACGTCTCTCGGGGGCCGGTCCTACAATGAGCAGTTCTTC.

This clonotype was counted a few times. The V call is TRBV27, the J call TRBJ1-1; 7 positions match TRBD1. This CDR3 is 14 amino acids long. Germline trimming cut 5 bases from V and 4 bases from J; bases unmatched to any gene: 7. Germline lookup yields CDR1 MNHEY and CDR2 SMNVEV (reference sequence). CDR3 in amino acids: CASSQGGGSTEAFF. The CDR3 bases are TGTGCCAGCAGTCAAGGGGGCGGGAGCACTGAAGCTTTCTTT.